This T cell receptor beta chain originates from a study of blood T cell repertoires in COVID-19. In the study overall: Samples taken during acute and convalescent COVID-19 were collected in the United States, Italy and Spain. The cDNA or gDNA used as material had been derived from T cells, B-cell-depleted T cells, or PBMCs.

Authors' data handling: Reference gene primers were amplified, and this amplification served to estimate nucleated cell counts. Sequenced by immunoSEQ multiplex PCR; TCRdb stores in-frame clones only, minus some. Clone size and the V and J calls come from that table; the DNA yielded D and trimming. Of approximately 300,000 clones listed, roughly 83% were seen once; the top ten hold around 1.7%. V was cut by 3 bases and J by 3 bases, with 9 bases left in between. The germline V gene encodes CDR1 SGHAT and CDR2 FQNNGV. This CDR3 region has 13 residues. The chain is built from TRBV11-2 and TRBJ2-7; D call uncertain. Sequencing was done on a sample of peripheral blood. This TCR derives from a woman aged 45-59 years with acute or convalescent COVID-19. The CDR3 region is CASSFYRSYEQYF. CDR3 coding DNA: TGTGCCAGCAGCTTTTATAGGAGCTACGAGCAGTACTTC.